This T cell receptor beta chain was recovered during a study of T cells in Graves' hyperthyroidism and ophthalmopathy. Study results and limitations: A model of 13 V-J features distinguished ophthalmopathy from stable hyperthyroidism.

No progression to ophthalmopathy during 18 months of follow-up defined stable disease. Subjects aged 18 to 65 presented with newly diagnosed hyperthyroidism of less than 2 months' duration. The PBMCs were taken from about 10 ml of fresh peripheral blood. This clonotype was detected many times. Its target is unknown. RNA transcripts yielded amplified TCR beta CDR3 regions. The study used the HTBI primer set for a first-round RT-PCR of the TCR CDR3. TCRdb redid the calling of the multiplex PCR reads with MiXCR, one entry per CDR3 protein. The table lists about 400,000 distinct CDR3 sequences, 15% of them singletons. The CDR3 has 15 amino acids. Looked up from germline, CDR1 is MNHEY and CDR2 is SMNVEV (reference sequence). Trimming pared 5 bases from V and 0 bases from J, leaving 11 bases between.

The sequenced sample consisted of blood. The sequence was collected from a woman in her 30s with Graves' hyperthyroidism. The V call is TRBV27, the J call TRBJ2-1; no clear D gene. The chain's CDR3 is CASSLDRSSYNEQFF. The CDR3 nucleotides are TGTGCCAGCAGTCTCGACCGGAGCTCCTACAATGAGCAGTTCTTC.